Below are 14 T cell receptor beta chains sequenced from a single sample in a study of shared clonotypes between healthy human individuals. Cells designated naive CD8 were CD45RO-negative and were positively selected for CCR7, with terminally differentiated effector memory CD45RA+ cells excluded. Assay used: immunoSEQ multiplex PCR; TCRdb lists only in-frame clones, some missing. The table lists some 2 million clones, approximately 94% of them singletons, with roughly 1.2% in the top ten. Sequencing used naive CD8+ T cells sorted from blood. These receptors were taken from a man aged 18 to 30 in good health.

This chain links TRBV5-3 with TRBJ2-7; 8 nucleotides match TRBD2. TRBV5-3 is noted as an ORF with a role that remains uncertain. After removal of 3 bases from V and 1 base from J, the junction contained 18 bases not matched to a gene. The CDR3 sequence is 19 residues long. The CDR3 loop is CARSYTRHPGLGSSYEQYF. In nucleotides, the CDR3 is TGTGCCAGAAGCTACACTAGACATCCGGGACTAGGCTCTTCCTACGAGCAGTACTTC.

V and J are TRBV7-9 and TRBJ2-7; 9 bases line up with TRBD2. CDR3 length: 16 amino acids. V shed 2 bases, J shed 3 bases, and the junction held 8 bases outside the gene matches. Per the germline V gene, CDR1 is SEHNR and CDR2 is FQNEAQ (reference sequence). The CDR3 protein is CASSLSTGTSSYEQYF. The CDR3 DNA reads TGTGCCAGCAGCTTAAGCACAGGGACTAGCAGCTACGAGCAGTACTTC.

The chain is built from TRBV6-6 and TRBJ1-4, with D unclear. CDR1 MNHNY and CDR2 SVGAGI come from the germline V gene (reference sequence). The CDR3 is 15 residues long. Trimming stripped 5 bases from V and 5 bases from J, with 15 bases between. The CDR3: CASSGISGMNEKLFF. CDR3 bases: TGTGCCAGCAGTGGGATTTCGGGGATGAATGAAAAACTGTTTTTT.

This rearrangement joins TRBV6-1 to TRBJ1-4; 7 bases are shared with TRBD1. The CDR3 runs to 13 residues. After removal of 6 bases from V and 8 bases from J, the junction contained 6 bases not matched to a gene. Germline V gene data show CDR1 as MNHNS and CDR2 as SASEGT. CDR3: CASRATGEEKLFF. The CDR3 coding sequence is TGTGCCAGCAGAGCTACAGGGGAGGAAAAACTGTTTTTT.

This chain joins TRBV5-4 and TRBJ1-2; no definite D call. V lost 0 bases, J lost 8 bases, and 11 bases lay in between. The V gene's germline CDR1 is SGHNT and CDR2 YYREEE (reference sequence). This CDR3 is 13 amino acids long. The CDR3 DNA reads TGTGCCAGCAGCTTGGGACCCCTCGGGGGCTACACCTTC. Translated: CASSLGPLGGYTF.

The chain combines TRBV4-1 with TRBJ2-1; 8 nucleotides match TRBD2. Germline CDR1 is MGHRA and CDR2 is YSYEKL. Trimming at V came to 7 bases and at J to 3 bases, leaving 5 bases not matched to a gene. This CDR3 is built from 14 residues. The CDR3 sequence: CASKGREVYNEQFF. CDR3 nucleotides: TGCGCCAGCAAGGGGCGGGAGGTCTACAATGAGCAGTTCTTC.

In regard to this clone: Mismatch with germline at one junction end may stem from a read error. Here the CDR3 reads CVSSLSRGSTDTQYF. The DNA of the CDR3 is TGTGTCAGCAGTTTATCGCGCGGGAGCACAGATACGCAGTATTTT. The chain is built from TRBV27 and TRBJ2-3; D is perhaps TRBD2 (5 bases). CDR1 and CDR2 (germline): MNHEY, SMNVEV (reference sequence). CDR3 length equals 15 residues.

The chain carries TRBV13 and TRBJ2-7, with D perhaps being TRBD1 or TRBD2 (5 bases each). V lost 6 bases and J lost 2, with 14 bases in between. The CDR3 is made up of 14 amino acids. The germline CDR1 and CDR2 sequences are PRHDT and FYEKMQ (reference sequence). CDR3 protein: CASSAGTDAYEQYF. CDR3 coding DNA: TGTGCCAGCAGTGCCGGGACCGACGCCTACGAGCAGTACTTC.

The chain recombines TRBV30 with TRBJ2-5; 10 nucleotides match TRBD1. The germline V gene has CDR1 GTSNPN and CDR2 SVGIG (reference sequence). CDR3 length: 14 residues. The V gene end was trimmed by 4 bases and the J gene end by 0 bases; junction bases not matched to a gene: 2. DNA for the CDR3: TGTGCCTGGACGGGACAGGGGTACCAAGAGACCCAGTACTTC. Translating it yields CAWTGQGYQETQYF.

The genes are TRBV7-8 and TRBJ2-2; D unresolved. The germline gives CDR1 SGHVS, CDR2 FQNEAQ. The V end lost 3 bases, the J end lost 9 bases, and 11 bases lay between the germline ends. This CDR3 spans 13 amino acids. The CDR3 here is CASSFASARELFF. As DNA, the CDR3 is TGTGCCAGCAGCTTCGCAAGCGCCCGGGAGCTGTTTTTT.

The chain couples TRBV5-1 to TRBJ2-4; D possibly corresponds to TRBD2 (6 bases). In germline, CDR1 is SGHRS, CDR2 YFSETQ. The length of the CDR3 is 15 residues. Trimming shortened V by 1 base and J by 5 bases, and 13 bases separated the two germline ends. CDR3 DNA: TGCGCCAGCAGCTTGTCGGAGGGAGCGGAAAACATTCAGTACTTC. It encodes CASSLSEGAENIQYF.

This rearrangement joins TRBV27 to TRBJ1-1, with D maybe TRBD1 (6 bases). Between the trimmed V and J ends, which lost 2 bases and 1 base, there was a span of 17 bases. The CDR3 has 17 residues. Germline CDR1 MNHEY, CDR2 SMNVEV (reference sequence). CDR3 sequence reads: CASSLLGVQGGNTEAFF. The CDR3 region has the DNA TGTGCCAGCAGTTTACTGGGGGTACAGGGCGGGAACACTGAAGCTTTCTTT.

The chain couples TRBV18 to TRBJ2-5; D possibly corresponds to TRBD1 (6 bases). CDR3 length: 16 residues. In germline, CDR1 is KGHSH, CDR2 LQKENI. Trimming shortened V by 3 bases and J by 2 bases, and 16 bases separated the two germline ends. The CDR3 sequence: CASSPSQQGLQETQYF. CDR3 DNA sequence: TGTGCCAGCTCACCTAGCCAACAGGGATTACAAGAGACCCAGTACTTC.

The chain links TRBV7-9 to TRBJ2-3; 9 positions agree with TRBD2. V lost 1 base to trimming and J lost 5 bases; unmatched junction nucleotides: 4. CDR1 is SEHNR, CDR2 FQNEAQ, per germline (reference sequence). The CDR3 runs 15 residues. The CDR3 protein is CASSLGGLAVDTQYF. CDR3 coding DNA: TGTGCCAGCAGCTTAGGGGGACTAGCTGTAGATACGCAGTATTTT. The full variable domain, with the rest looked up from reference TRBV7-9 and TRBJ2-3, is DTGVSQNPRHKITKRGQNVTFRCDPISEHNRLYWYRQTLGQGPEFLTYFQNEAQLEKSRLLSDRFSAERPKGSFSTLEIQRTEQGDSAMYLCASSLGGLAVDTQYFGPGTRLTVL.